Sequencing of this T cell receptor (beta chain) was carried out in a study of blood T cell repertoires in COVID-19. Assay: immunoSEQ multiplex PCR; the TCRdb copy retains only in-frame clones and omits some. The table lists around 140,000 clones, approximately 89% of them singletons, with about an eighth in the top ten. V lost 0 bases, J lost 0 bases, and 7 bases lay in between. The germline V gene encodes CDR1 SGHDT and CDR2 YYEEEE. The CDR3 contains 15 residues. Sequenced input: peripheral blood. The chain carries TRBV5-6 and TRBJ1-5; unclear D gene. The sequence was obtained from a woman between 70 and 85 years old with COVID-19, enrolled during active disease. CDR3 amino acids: CASSLGTTSNQPQHF. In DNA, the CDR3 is TGTGCCAGCAGCTTGGGTACTACTAGCAATCAGCCCCAGCATTTT.